Listed here are 24 T cell receptor beta chains from one sample, sequenced in a study of blood T cells in healthy people across ages. Using a J-beta primer mix together with a sample-barcoded 5' primer, a second PCR was run for roughly 6 to 12 cycles. Each CDR3 protein gets one entry after TCRdb re-called the 5' RACE reads with MiXCR. The table has nearly 800,000 distinct CDR3 sequences, around 50% seen once. The specimen sequenced was blood. The receptors here all came from a man aged 35 to 55 in good health.

The genes are TRBV28 and TRBJ1-5; maybe TRBD1 (5 bases). V was cut by 6 bases and J by 0 bases, with 15 bases left in between. The CDR3 extends over 16 amino acids. Germline lookup yields CDR1 MDHEN and CDR2 SYDVKM. CDR3 sequence reads: CASSLPGGYSNQPQHF. In nucleotides, the CDR3 is TGTGCCAGCAGCCTCCCCGGGGGATATAGCAATCAGCCCCAGCATTTT.

The chain employs TRBV7-9 and TRBJ1-5, with D possibly matching TRBD1 (6 bases). Trimming took off 2 bases at V and 2 bases at J, with 10 bases between the two ends. CDR3 length equals 15 residues. Germline CDR1 is SEHNR and CDR2 is FQNEAQ (reference sequence). The CDR3 DNA reads TGTGCCAGCAGCTTAACAGGGCCCGGCAATCAGCCCCAGCATTTT. Encoded protein: CASSLTGPGNQPQHF.

Comments on this clonotype: One end of the junction varies from germline; a read error may be responsible. The V call is TRBV12-5, the J call TRBJ1-1; 10 bases map to TRBD1. This CDR3 contains 15 residues. Germline V gives CDR1 LGHNT, CDR2 FRNRAP. The CDR3 spells CASGSPGTGDTEAFF. For the CDR3, the DNA is TGTGCTAGTGGTTCCCCCGGGACAGGGGACACTGAGGCTTTCTTT.

This clonotype came up a few times. The chain couples TRBV4-2 to TRBJ1-5, with TRBD1 identical over 7 bases. The germline V gene has CDR1 LGHNA and CDR2 YNFKEQ. J gave up 10 bases and V 0 bases, and 18 bases lay outside the gene matches. This CDR3 is 18 amino acids long. CDR3 DNA sequence: TGTGCCAGCAGCCAAGATACCGGGACAGAGTTCCAATCAAACCCCCAGCATTTT. This sequence encodes CASSQDTGTEFQSNPQHF.

The V call is TRBV5-5, the J call TRBJ2-7; 10 bases map to TRBD2. Germline V CDR1 and CDR2: SGHKS, YYEKEE (reference sequence). Losses at the gene ends were 4 bases for V and 12 bases for J; bases not matched to a gene: 13. The CDR3 runs 14 residues. CDR3 nucleotide sequence: TGTGCCAGCAGCCATATGGGACTAGCGTTTTCGGTGTACTTC. This codes for CASSHMGLAFSVYF.

In its sample, this clonotype was seen a few times. The chain links TRBV18 to TRBJ2-6, with D perhaps TRBD1 or TRBD2 (5 bases each). Germline V lookup: CDR1 KGHSH, CDR2 LQKENI. The CDR3 totals 17 residues. V gave up 2 bases and J gave up 0 bases, with 11 bases separating them. CDR3: CASSPLGRASGANVLTF. The CDR3, as DNA: TGTGCCAGCTCACCATTGGGACGGGCCTCTGGGGCCAACGTCCTGACTTTC.

The chain employs TRBV20-1 and TRBJ2-3; TRBD2 agrees at 11 bases. The CDR3 has 20 amino acids. Looked up from germline, CDR1 is DFQATT and CDR2 is SNEGSKA (reference sequence). J was trimmed by 0 bases and V by 4 bases; bases with no gene match: 18. Here the CDR3 reads CSATTPAGLAGWVSTDTQYF. As DNA, the CDR3 is TGCAGTGCTACCACCCCGGCTGGACTAGCGGGTTGGGTGAGCACAGATACGCAGTATTTT.

Only a few counts were recorded for this clonotype. This chain joins TRBV28 and TRBJ2-7, with 8 bases fitting TRBD1. Germline CDR1 and CDR2: MDHEN and SYDVKM. Trimming took 5 bases from V and 6 from J; bases not matched to a gene: 21. The CDR3 is 18 amino acids. The CDR3 is CASSQGAAAPSLSLEQYF. The CDR3 DNA sequence: TGTGCCAGCAGTCAGGGGGCCGCAGCCCCCTCCTTATCCCTCGAGCAGTACTTC.

This chain joins TRBV24-1 and TRBJ2-1; 10 bases fit TRBD2. This CDR3 contains 17 residues. The germline gives CDR1 KGHDR, CDR2 SFDVKD. J gave up 8 bases and V 0 bases, and 9 bases lay outside the gene matches. Here the CDR3 reads CATSDLLAGGGVDEQFF. Here the CDR3 DNA reads TGTGCCACCAGTGATTTGTTAGCGGGGGGCGGGGTCGATGAGCAGTTCTTC.

The rearrangement uses TRBV4-3 and TRBJ1-2; 8 bases are a match to TRBD1. The CDR3 spans 15 residues. Germline V gives CDR1 LGHNA, CDR2 YSLEER. Trimming at V came to 0 bases and at J to 9 bases, leaving 9 bases not matched to a gene. In DNA form, the CDR3 reads TGCGCCAGCAGCCAAGAAGGCAGGGGGCAATTTCGCTACACCTTC. This translates into CASSQEGRGQFRYTF.

The chain links TRBV10-3 to TRBJ2-5; D could derive from TRBD1 or TRBD2 (5 bases each). This CDR3 has 13 amino acids. The germline V and J ends were trimmed by 9 bases and 2 bases, with 13 bases remaining between them. The germline V gene encodes CDR1 ENHRY and CDR2 SYGVKD. Written as DNA, the CDR3 is TGTGCCATACGGTCCGGGACGCAAGAGACCCAGTACTTC. It translates to CAIRSGTQETQYF.

This chain links TRBV15 with TRBJ1-5; D gene ambiguous. Trimming removed 0 bases at V and 11 bases at J, with 11 bases between. Per the germline V gene, CDR1 is LNHNV and CDR2 is YYDKDF (reference sequence). The CDR3 length is 13 residues. CDR3 in DNA: TGTGCCACCAGCAGAGATCGAACGGAGACCCAGCATTTT. It is translated as CATSRDRTETQHF. Using reference TRBV15 and TRBJ1-5 for the parts outside the CDR3, the full variable domain is DAMVIQNPRYQVTQFGKPVTLSCSQTLNHNVMYWYQQKSSQAPKLLFHYYDKDFNNEADTPDNFQSRRPNTSFCFLDIRSPGLGDTAMYLCATSRDRTETQHFGDGTRLSIL.

This clonotype has a single count. The chain has TRBV5-6 and TRBJ2-7; 8 bases line up with TRBD2. Germline V gene lookup returns CDR1 SGHDT and CDR2 YYEEEE. This CDR3 is built from 15 residues. Unmatched junction bases numbered 8, after V lost 4 bases and J lost 2 bases. The CDR3 loop reads CASSAGRAGAYEQYF. CDR3 DNA sequence: TGTGCCAGCAGCGCAGGTCGAGCGGGAGCCTACGAGCAGTACTTC.

The CDR3, as DNA: TGCAGTGCTAGTGTCTACAGGGGTTCAGAAGAGACCCAGTACTTC. Translated: CSASVYRGSEETQYF. This chain links TRBV20-1 with TRBJ2-5, with 7 bases aligning to TRBD1. The V segment lost 3 bases and the J segment 3 bases; nucleotides outside the gene matches: 10. The CDR3 runs to 15 residues. Germline lookup yields CDR1 DFQATT and CDR2 SNEGSKA (reference sequence).

This chain connects TRBV7-9 to TRBJ1-2, with TRBD1 matching 7 bases. This CDR3 comprises 15 residues. The germline V gene has CDR1 SEHNR and CDR2 FQNEAQ (reference sequence). The junction had 8 bases not matched to a gene; V was cut back by 4 bases and J by 3 bases. CDR3 bases: TGTGCCAGCAGCTCGCCAAGGGACAGCTACTATGGCTACACCTTC. Its protein product is CASSSPRDSYYGYTF.

The chain has TRBV29-1 and TRBJ2-7; 7 bases fit TRBD1. V lost 4 bases, J lost 10 bases, and 7 bases stayed unmatched. The CDR3 is 11 residues long. Germline V lookup: CDR1 SQVTM, CDR2 ANQGSEA. In DNA, the CDR3 is TGCAGCGTTGTGGACAGGCCCCTCCAGTACTTC. Translated: CSVVDRPLQYF.

The chain combines TRBV29-1 with TRBJ2-5, with 8 nucleotides matching TRBD1. The CDR3 is 16 amino acids. Germline CDR1 SQVTM, CDR2 ANQGSEA. The junction had 14 bases not matched to a gene; V was cut back by 3 bases and J by 5 bases. The CDR3 coding sequence is TGCAGCGTTGATGGAATACGGACAGGGAAGTTGGAGACCCAGTACTTC. Translating gives CSVDGIRTGKLETQYF.

V and J are TRBV28 and TRBJ2-1, with D perhaps TRBD1 (6 bases). The V gene lost 2 bases and the J gene lost 6 bases, with 11 bases spanning the gap. CDR1 and CDR2 (germline): MDHEN, SYDVKM. The length of the CDR3 is 14 residues. The CDR3 bases are TGTGCCAGCAGTTTAACGGGACAAGTCAATGAGCAGTTCTTC. This translates into CASSLTGQVNEQFF.

This clonotype was seen more than once but under ten times. Here the CDR3 reads CASSQDTDILMGYTDTQYF. The CDR3 nucleotides read TGCGCCAGCAGCCAGGACACGGACATACTGATGGGTTACACAGATACGCAGTATTTT. The V call is TRBV4-1, the J call TRBJ2-3; D might be TRBD1 (5 bases). The CDR3 covers 19 residues. CDR1 MGHRA and CDR2 YSYEKL come from the germline V gene. V gave up 3 bases and J gave up 2 bases, with 24 bases separating them.

This clonotype came up a few times. The genes are TRBV6-5 and TRBJ2-5; possible D gene TRBD1, 5 bases. Germline CDR1 reads MNHEY; CDR2 reads SVGAGI. CDR3 length: 15 amino acids. The V end was cut by 0 bases, the J end by 4 bases, with 12 bases between. The CDR3 DNA reads as TGTGCCAGCAGTTACTCGATGAAAGGGGCAGAGACCCAGTACTTC. Encoded protein: CASSYSMKGAETQYF.

This chain uses TRBV29-1 with TRBJ2-5, with TRBD2 matching 9 bases. CDR3 size: 13 residues. After removal of 3 bases from V and 5 bases from J, the junction contained 4 bases not matched to a gene. Germline V gene lookup returns CDR1 SQVTM and CDR2 ANQGSEA. The CDR3 region is CSVDAGGEETQYF. The CDR3 DNA sequence: TGCAGCGTTGACGCGGGAGGGGAGGAGACCCAGTACTTC.

This clonotype has more than one count but fewer than ten. The genes are TRBV28 and TRBJ2-1; no reliable D call. With 5 bases removed from V and 7 bases from J, the gap between germline ends came to 21 bases. Germline CDR1 MDHEN, CDR2 SYDVKM. The CDR3 consists of 16 residues. As DNA, the CDR3 is TGTGCCAGCAGTCCGCTAACCAGCGCCCTTCGGAATGAGCAGTTCTTC. It encodes CASSPLTSALRNEQFF.

This clonotype was seen just once. The chain employs TRBV20-1 and TRBJ2-7; D is perhaps TRBD1 (5 bases). The CDR3 extends over 15 amino acids. Germline V CDR1 and CDR2: DFQATT, SNEGSKA (reference sequence). V shed 3 bases and J shed 2 bases, with 17 bases lying between them. For the CDR3, the DNA is TGCAGTGCTAGTCCTCTCGGACAAATGACCTACGAGCAGTACTTC. Its translation is CSASPLGQMTYEQYF.

This clonotype has a handful of counts. V is TRBV28 and J is TRBJ2-4, with 9 bases fitting TRBD1. Gene TRBJ2-7 matches the end of the DNA better, so the J call may be wrong. From germline, CDR1 is MDHEN and CDR2 SYDVKM. The CDR3 sequence is 11 residues long. The CDR3 nucleotides are TGTGCCAGCGGGACAGGGCTCGAGCAGTACTTC. The encoded protein is CASGTGLEQYF.